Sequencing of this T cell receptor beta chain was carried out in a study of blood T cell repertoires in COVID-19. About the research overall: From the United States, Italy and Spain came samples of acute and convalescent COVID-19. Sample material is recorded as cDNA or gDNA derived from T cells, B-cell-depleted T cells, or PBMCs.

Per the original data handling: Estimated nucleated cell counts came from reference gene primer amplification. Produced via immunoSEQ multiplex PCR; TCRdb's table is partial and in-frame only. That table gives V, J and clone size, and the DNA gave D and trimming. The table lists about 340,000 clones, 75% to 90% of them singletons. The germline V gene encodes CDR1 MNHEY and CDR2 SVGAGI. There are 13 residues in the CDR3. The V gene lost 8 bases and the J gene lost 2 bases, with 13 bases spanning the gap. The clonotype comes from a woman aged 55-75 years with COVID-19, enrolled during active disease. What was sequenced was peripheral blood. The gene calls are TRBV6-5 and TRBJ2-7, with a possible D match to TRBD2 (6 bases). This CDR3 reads CASQRAEAYEQYF. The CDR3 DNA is TGTGCCAGCCAGCGGGCCGAGGCCTACGAGCAGTACTTC.